This T cell receptor beta chain stems from a study of OX40 agonist ivuxolimab in advanced cancers. Study-wide background: Of the patients, three showed partial responses, one with hepatocellular carcinoma and two with cutaneous melanoma. Study conclusions and caveats: At doses 0.1 to 3.0 mg/kg, CD4+ and CD8+ clones expanded. Patients who responded partially at 0.1-3.0 mg/kg showed clonal expansion ranking among the lowest.

This table comes from immunoSEQ multiplex PCR, and its TCRdb copy is limited to in-frame clones, with some not included. The table has 85,000 to 90,000 clones, about 90% seen once; the top ten hold 1.1%. Individuals having autoimmune disease history or systemic immunosuppression were not enrolled. The germline V and J ends were trimmed by 4 bases and 3 bases, with 8 bases remaining between them. Germline values: CDR1 SGHNT, CDR2 YYREEE (reference sequence). CDR3 length: 13 amino acids. About this clone: The target antigen is unknown. Other DNA sequences in this specimen translate into the identical CDR3.

This receptor was identified in an adult with an advanced solid tumor such as melanoma, head and neck, liver or kidney cancer. The chain uses TRBV5-4 and TRBJ1-5, with D unresolved. Material: CD4+ or CD8+ T cells sorted from blood, obtained in a trial of the OX40 agonist ivuxolimab. CDR3 sequence (DNA): TGTGCCAGCAGCCTGGACTCCAATCAGCCCCAGCATTTT. It yields the protein CASSLDSNQPQHF.